The 19 T cell receptor beta chains given below trace back to one sample, sequenced in a study of beta chain features in type 1 diabetes. Every bit of the isolated RNA underwent reverse transcription, so sequencing read expressed TCRB transcripts. Profiled with immunoSEQ multiplex PCR; TCRdb holds only in-frame clones, not every one. The sample lists fewer than 150,000 clones; around 7% were seen once. Sequences were obtained from central memory CD4+ T cells from blood. These receptors all stem from a woman aged 25 to 39 in good health.

This clone was counted only a few times. This sequence may be a read error, since a much larger clone differs from it by one base. The chain couples TRBV5-4 to TRBJ2-2; possibly TRBD1 for D (6 bases). CDR3 length: 14 amino acids. V lost 4 bases to trimming and J lost 1 base, with 8 bases between them. Per germline, CDR1 SGHNT and CDR2 YYREEE (reference sequence). The CDR3 is CASSEQGNTGELFF. The CDR3 DNA follows: TGTGCCAGCAGCGAACAGGGGAACACCGGGGAGCTGTTTTTT.

This clone was picked up a small number of times. The genes are TRBV2 and TRBJ2-5; the match to TRBD1 covers 7 bases. The closer fit of TRBJ2-7 to the DNA end suggests the J call may be wrong. From germline, CDR1 is SNHLY and CDR2 FYNNEI. This CDR3 contains 14 residues. CDR3 coding DNA: TGTGCCAGCAGCGAACAGGGGCTAGAGTACGAGCAGTACTTC. Amino acid sequence: CASSEQGLEYEQYF.

This sequence joins TRBV11-2 and TRBJ2-1, with D possibly TRBD1 on 6 matching bases. This CDR3 has 15 residues. Trimming cost V 1 base and J 6 bases, with 13 bases left between them. Germline V gene sequence: CDR1 SGHAT, CDR2 FQNNGV. CDR3 bases: TGTGCCAGCAGCTTAGTTGGGGGCCTGAGCAATGAGCAGTTCTTC. Protein: CASSLVGGLSNEQFF. Together with reference TRBV11-2 and TRBJ2-1, the CDR3 gives the full variable domain: EAGVAQSPRYKIIEKRQSVAFWCNPISGHATLYWYQQILGQGPKLLIQFQNNGVVDDSQLPKDRFSAERLKGVDSTLKIQPAKLEDSAVYLCASSLVGGLSNEQFFGPGTRLTVL.

This clone has only a few counts. Other DNA sequences in the same sample also yield this CDR3. The chain has TRBV5-1 and TRBJ1-2, with D unresolved. Germline CDR1 is SGHRS and CDR2 is YFSETQ. V shed 0 bases and J shed 1 base, with 7 bases lying between them. This CDR3 has 14 amino acids. The CDR3 loop reads CASSLGAGNYGYTF. The CDR3, as DNA: TGCGCCAGCAGCTTGGGAGCGGGTAACTATGGCTACACCTTC. Together with reference TRBV5-1 and TRBJ1-2, the CDR3 gives the full variable domain: KAGVTQTPRYLIKTRGQQVTLSCSPISGHRSVSWYQQTPGQGLQFLFEYFSETQRNKGNFPGRFSGRQFSNSRSEMNVSTLELGDSALYLCASSLGAGNYGYTFGSGTRLTVV.

In the case of this clone: At one end the junction does not follow the germline gene, possibly because of a read error. The chain has TRBV5-1 and TRBJ2-7; possible D gene TRBD2, 5 bases. The germline V gene encodes CDR1 SGHRS and CDR2 YFSETQ. This CDR3 region has 15 residues. In nucleotides, the CDR3 is TGTGCCAGCAGCGGAGGCCCGACGGCCACCTACGAGCAGTACTTC. Its translation: CASSGGPTATYEQYF.

There are a few counts of this clone. Germline and junction disagree at one end, which may indicate a read error. The V gene is TRBV7-7, the J gene TRBJ2-1; TRBD2 matches 11 bases. Per germline, CDR1 SSHAT and CDR2 FNYEAQ (reference sequence). The CDR3 has 15 residues. CDR3 DNA sequence: TGTGCTAGCAGCTTAGTAGCGGGAGGGCAGGGTGAGCAGTTCTTC. It yields the protein CASSLVAGGQGEQFF.

This clone has only a few counts. The chain recombines TRBV27 with TRBJ1-5; TRBD1 matches at 7 bases. This CDR3 spans 18 amino acids. J lost 7 bases, V lost 8 bases, and 23 bases had no gene match. From germline, CDR1 is MNHEY and CDR2 SMNVEV (reference sequence). For the CDR3, the DNA is TGTGCCAGCTCCTCCCAAACAAACTTACAGGGGCGCGTGCAGCCCCAGCATTTT. Its translation: CASSSQTNLQGRVQPQHF.

The chain carries TRBV7-3 and TRBJ2-1; 10 bases are a match to TRBD2. CDR1 and CDR2 from the germline V gene are SGHTA and FQGTGA. The CDR3 has 14 amino acids. V shed 4 bases and J 7 bases; nucleotides not matched to a gene: 4. The CDR3 nucleotides are TGTGCCAGCAGCTCTAGCGGGAGACTGAATGAGCAGTTCTTC. Translated, it gives CASSSSGRLNEQFF.

The sample holds a few counts of this clone. The identical CDR3 is also encoded by other nucleotide sequences in the sample. The J gene is TRBJ2-5, the V gene TRBV5-4; 7 bases align to TRBD1. The CDR3 covers 14 residues. CDR1 is SGHNT, CDR2 YYREEE, per germline (reference sequence). V was clipped by 4 bases and J by 3 bases; unmatched bases: 6. The CDR3 here is CASSRSGTEETQYF. The CDR3 coding sequence is TGTGCCAGCAGCCGCTCCGGGACAGAAGAGACCCAGTACTTC.

The J gene is TRBJ1-1, the V gene TRBV29-1; TRBD1 matches at 7 bases. J was trimmed by 6 bases and V by 6 bases; bases with no gene match: 16. Germline V gene lookup returns CDR1 SQVTM and CDR2 ANQGSEA. The CDR3 length is 15 residues. Here the CDR3 DNA reads TGCAGCGTCACTAGCAGTCCAAGGGGGCTTTCTGAAGCTTTCTTT. Translation gives CSVTSSPRGLSEAFF. The full variable domain, with the rest looked up from reference TRBV29-1 and TRBJ1-1, is SAVISQKPSRDICQRGTSLTIQCQVDSQVTMMFWYRQQPGQSLTLIATANQGSEATYESGFVIDKFPISRPNLTFSTLTVSNMSPEDSSIYLCSVTSSPRGLSEAFFGQGTRLTVV.

This clone was counted between two and nine times. The rearrangement joins TRBV7-8 to TRBJ2-1; D gene uncertain. The germline V gene encodes CDR1 SGHVS and CDR2 FQNEAQ. The CDR3 is made up of 15 amino acids. The V end was cut by 5 bases, the J end by 5 bases, with 16 bases between. CDR3 sequence: CASSPRLGSNNEQFF. The CDR3 DNA sequence: TGTGCCAGCAGCCCACGACTTGGCTCGAACAATGAGCAGTTCTTC.

The V gene is TRBV15, the J gene TRBJ2-1; the match to TRBD2 covers 10 bases. V gave up 5 bases and J gave up 4 bases; unmatched junction bases: 5. Germline CDR1 LNHNV, CDR2 YYDKDF (reference sequence). The CDR3 extends over 15 amino acids. The CDR3 nucleotides read TGTGCCACCAGCGAGGTAGCGGGAGGTTACAATGAGCAGTTCTTC. Translating gives CATSEVAGGYNEQFF.

This clone has just a few counts. V and J are TRBV6-5 and TRBJ1-5, with TRBD1 identical over 8 bases. The CDR3 covers 14 residues. Germline assignment: CDR1 MNHEY and CDR2 SVGAGI. The junction had 7 bases not matched to a gene; V was cut back by 6 bases and J by 6 bases. In DNA, the CDR3 is TGTGCCAGCAGCACAACAGGGGGAACTCAGCCCCAGCATTTT. It encodes CASSTTGGTQPQHF.

This clone was observed at least ten times. The gene calls are TRBV5-1 and TRBJ2-1; no reliable D call. V lost 5 bases, J lost 8 bases, and 11 bases lay in between. The CDR3 length is 12 residues. CDR1 SGHRS and CDR2 YFSETQ come from the germline V gene. The DNA for the CDR3 is TGCGCCAGCAGGGCAGAGGCGGATGAGCAGTTCTTC. Its translation: CASRAEADEQFF.

This clone was picked up many times. The rearrangement links TRBV7-2 to TRBJ2-2; 14 positions agree with TRBD2. V lost 5 bases and J lost 1; bases outside the gene matches: 3. The CDR3 has 17 residues. Germline V CDR1 and CDR2: SGHTA, FQGNSA. The CDR3 here is CASSPTSGGVNTGELFF. CDR3 nucleotides: TGTGCCAGCAGCCCGACTAGCGGGGGGGTGAACACCGGGGAGCTGTTTTTT.

This clone was seen more than once but under ten times. CDR3 nucleotides: TGTGCCAGCTCACCAGGTAAACAGGACGGAAATCAGCCCCAGCATTTT. Translated: CASSPGKQDGNQPQHF. The J gene is TRBJ1-5, the V gene TRBV18, with D possibly being TRBD1 (5 bases). V was shortened by 2 bases and J by 4 bases, with 15 bases between the two germline ends. Germline V gene lookup returns CDR1 KGHSH and CDR2 LQKENI. This CDR3 is built from 16 residues.

This clone has just a few counts. The chain recombines TRBV25-1 with TRBJ2-5, with 7 positions matching TRBD2. The CDR3 spans 15 residues. Looked up from germline, CDR1 is MGHDK and CDR2 is SYGVNS. V lost 2 bases and J lost 3; bases outside the gene matches: 6. The CDR3, as DNA: TGTGCCAGCAGTGAAGGGTTCGCGGGAGAAGAGACCCAGTACTTC. Translation: CASSEGFAGEETQYF.

This clone showed up just a few times. The chain is built from TRBV5-4 and TRBJ2-7, with 12 bases matching TRBD2. The CDR3 consists of 15 residues. V shed 3 bases and J 3 bases; nucleotides not matched to a gene: 4. Germline V CDR1 and CDR2: SGHNT, YYREEE (reference sequence). CDR3 residues: CASSSSSGRGYEQYF. For the CDR3, the DNA is TGTGCCAGCAGCTCATCTAGCGGGAGGGGCTACGAGCAGTACTTC.

This clone was detected a few times. The CDR3 DNA sequence: TGTGCCAGCAGCACCTTAAGGAGGACGCAGTATTTT. It codes for CASSTLRRTQYF. The rearrangement uses TRBV6-6 and TRBJ2-3; TRBD2 is a possible D gene (5 bases). Germline loops: CDR1 MNHNY, CDR2 SVGAGI (reference sequence). The CDR3 runs to 12 residues. Trimming cost V 6 bases and J 9 bases, with 13 bases left between them.